The 20 T cell receptor beta chains listed next were all sequenced from one sample in a study of cytomegalovirus exposure and HLA in healthy donors. PCR involved 60 Vbeta and 13 Jbeta primers. Measured with immunoSEQ multiplex PCR; TCRdb has only the in-frame clones, and not every one. This repertoire includes about 170,000 clones. The specimen was PBMCs. Source of these receptors: a woman aged 60-70 years in good health and CMV-seronegative.

J is TRBJ1-2 and V is TRBV30; TRBD1 aligns across 7 bases. This CDR3 comprises 14 residues. Germline CDR1 is GTSNPN and CDR2 is SVGIG (reference sequence). Trimming at V came to 2 bases and at J to 7 bases, leaving 10 bases not matched to a gene. This CDR3 is CAWSYLGTARGYTF. The CDR3 DNA reads as TGTGCCTGGAGTTACCTCGGGACAGCCCGTGGCTACACCTTC.

This chain connects TRBV6-5 to TRBJ1-2, with D unresolved. The CDR3 contains 12 residues. The ends were cut back, 8 bases at V and 2 bases at J, with 9 bases in the middle. Germline CDR1 reads MNHEY; CDR2 reads SVGAGI. The CDR3 nucleotides read TGTGCCAGCCTCAGGTACAACTATGGCTACACCTTC. Translation: CASLRYNYGYTF.

This chain connects TRBV25-1 to TRBJ1-4; D is perhaps TRBD1 (5 bases). The germline V and J ends were trimmed by 3 bases and 3 bases, with 14 bases remaining between them. Germline lookup yields CDR1 MGHDK and CDR2 SYGVNS. CDR3 length: 16 amino acids. For the CDR3, the DNA is TGTGCCAGCAGTGAGGGCCGGGGGGTTGCTAATGAAAAACTGTTTTTT. This translates into CASSEGRGVANEKLFF.

This chain connects TRBV27 to TRBJ2-7, with 8 bases fitting TRBD1. After removal of 3 bases from V and 6 bases from J, the junction contained 7 bases not matched to a gene. The CDR3 contains 14 residues. Germline loops: CDR1 MNHEY, CDR2 SMNVEV (reference sequence). As DNA, the CDR3 is TGTGCCAGCAGTTTCGGGACAGGCATGGGCGAGCAGTACTTC. Protein product: CASSFGTGMGEQYF.

This chain uses TRBV20-1 with TRBJ2-7; D call uncertain. This CDR3 is 11 amino acids long. V shed 1 base and J shed 7 bases, with 8 bases lying between them. Germline CDR1 and CDR2: DFQATT and SNEGSKA (reference sequence). CDR3 bases: TGCAGTGCTAGAGCCCTAGGAGAGCAGTACTTC. It yields the protein CSARALGEQYF.

The chain links TRBV30 to TRBJ2-1; a possible D gene is TRBD1 (5 bases). The CDR3 is 14 amino acids. V lost 1 base and J 5 bases, leaving 12 bases between the germline ends. From germline, CDR1 is GTSNPN and CDR2 SVGIG (reference sequence). This CDR3 reads CAWSEGLLDNEQFF. For the CDR3, the DNA is TGTGCCTGGAGTGAGGGGTTACTCGACAATGAGCAGTTCTTC.

The genes are TRBV15 and TRBJ2-7, with 9 positions matching TRBD2. Germline values: CDR1 LNHNV, CDR2 YYDKDF (reference sequence). J gave up 2 bases and V 6 bases, and 5 bases lay outside the gene matches. The CDR3 totals 14 residues. The CDR3 spells CATRTSGTTYEQYF. In nucleotides, the CDR3 is TGTGCCACCAGGACTAGCGGAACCACCTACGAGCAGTACTTC.

The rearrangement joins TRBV5-4 to TRBJ1-5; D call uncertain. Germline V CDR1 and CDR2: SGHNT, YYREEE (reference sequence). V lost 1 base and J 4 bases, leaving 9 bases between the germline ends. The CDR3 runs 14 residues. This CDR3 is CASSLFAANQPQHF. The CDR3 DNA sequence: TGTGCCAGCAGCTTGTTTGCGGCAAATCAGCCCCAGCATTTT.

The rearrangement uses TRBV2 and TRBJ1-4; perhaps TRBD1 as D (5 bases). Per the germline V gene, CDR1 is SNHLY and CDR2 is FYNNEI. The CDR3 spans 14 residues. Trimming cost V 2 bases and J 6 bases, with 10 bases left between them. The chain's CDR3 is CASSEQGGYEKLFF. In DNA, the CDR3 is TGTGCCAGCAGTGAACAGGGAGGGTATGAAAAACTGTTTTTT.

The chain carries TRBV7-9 and TRBJ2-2, with D hard to call. CDR1 SEHNR and CDR2 FQNEAQ come from the germline V gene (reference sequence). V gave up 1 base and J gave up 0 bases, with 3 bases separating them. This CDR3 region has 14 residues. The CDR3 is CASSLGANTGELFF. The CDR3 DNA is TGTGCCAGCAGCTTAGGAGCGAACACCGGGGAGCTGTTTTTT.

The chain carries TRBV19 and TRBJ2-6; 8 bases match TRBD1. V was clipped by 5 bases and J by 4 bases; unmatched bases: 7. There are 16 residues in the CDR3. Germline V gene data show CDR1 as LNHDA and CDR2 as SQIVND (reference sequence). The DNA for the CDR3 is TGTGCCAGTAGTGACCCAGGGGGCGCCGGGGCCAACGTCCTGACTTTC. Translating gives CASSDPGGAGANVLTF. The complete variable domain, with remaining parts taken from reference TRBV19 and TRBJ2-6, reads DGGITQSPKYLFRKEGQNVTLSCEQNLNHDAMYWYRQDPGQGLRLIYYSQIVNDFQKGDIAEGYSVSREKKESFPLTVTSAQKNPTAFYLCASSDPGGAGANVLTFGAGSRLTVL.

The chain recombines TRBV5-1 with TRBJ2-3; 7 nucleotides line up with TRBD2. Germline V lookup: CDR1 SGHRS, CDR2 YFSETQ. This CDR3 contains 15 residues. V shed 0 bases and J 1 base; nucleotides not matched to a gene: 2. CDR3 residues: CASSLGAGGTDTQYF. CDR3 DNA sequence: TGCGCCAGCAGCTTGGGCGCGGGAGGCACAGATACGCAGTATTTT.

J is TRBJ1-1 and V is TRBV19; 8 positions agree with TRBD1. Germline V gene sequence: CDR1 LNHDA, CDR2 SQIVND (reference sequence). The ends lost 4 bases at V and 1 base at J; junction bases unmatched: 2. The CDR3 runs 14 residues. The DNA of the CDR3 is TGTGCCAGTAGTAGACAGGGGAGGAACACTGAAGCTTTCTTT. Protein product: CASSRQGRNTEAFF.

The chain has TRBV7-9 and TRBJ2-3, with 8 positions matching TRBD2. Per the germline V gene, CDR1 is SEHNR and CDR2 is FQNEAQ (reference sequence). Trimming cost V 8 bases and J 1 base; bases outside gene matches: 8. This CDR3 has 15 residues. CDR3 amino acids: CASSSSGGRTDTQYF. The CDR3 DNA is TGTGCCAGCTCATCAAGCGGGGGACGCACAGATACGCAGTATTTT.

This chain links TRBV9 with TRBJ2-3, with 9 positions matching TRBD1. With V trimmed by 4 bases and J by 6 bases, 9 bases remained unmatched. Looked up from germline, CDR1 is SGDLS and CDR2 is YYNGEE. The CDR3 contains 15 residues. CDR3 sequence: CASSQDRGPLDTQYF. CDR3 DNA sequence: TGTGCCAGCAGCCAGGACAGGGGTCCCCTCGATACGCAGTATTTT.

The chain uses TRBV2 and TRBJ1-5; the match to TRBD1 covers 8 bases. V lost 3 bases to trimming and J lost 5 bases; unmatched junction nucleotides: 6. CDR1 SNHLY and CDR2 FYNNEI come from the germline V gene. This CDR3 comprises 15 residues. This CDR3 is CASSDRGQAYQPQHF. In DNA, the CDR3 is TGTGCCAGCAGTGATAGGGGACAGGCATATCAGCCCCAGCATTTT.

The CDR3 nucleotides read TGTGCCAGCAGTGACCGGGGGAATCAGCCCCAGCATTTT. This codes for CASSDRGNQPQHF. The V and J genes are TRBV6-4 and TRBJ1-5; D may be TRBD1 (5 bases). CDR3 length equals 13 residues. Trimming pared 2 bases from V and 4 bases from J, leaving 6 bases between. Germline V lookup: CDR1 MRHNA, CDR2 SNTAGT.

The chain joins TRBV6-5 to TRBJ2-3, with TRBD1 identical over 7 bases. The junction had 4 bases not matched to a gene; V was cut back by 6 bases and J by 1 base. The CDR3 sequence is 14 residues long. Germline CDR1 MNHEY, CDR2 SVGAGI. This chain's CDR3 is CASRKGQRTDTQYF. The CDR3 bases are TGTGCCAGCAGAAAGGGACAGCGCACAGATACGCAGTATTTT.

The J gene is TRBJ1-6, the V gene TRBV4-3; no definite D call. The CDR3 contains 18 residues. Germline V lookup: CDR1 LGHNA, CDR2 YSLEER. V was clipped by 1 base and J by 0 bases, with 13 bases between them. The CDR3 region has the DNA TGCGCCAGCAGCCAAGGTGGAGGGCGTAGCTCCTATAATTCACCCCTCCACTTT. This encodes CASSQGGGRSSYNSPLHF.

The gene calls are TRBV5-4 and TRBJ2-3, with 12 positions matching TRBD2. This CDR3 spans 20 amino acids. CDR1 and CDR2 (germline): SGHNT, YYREEE (reference sequence). V lost 4 bases to trimming and J lost 5 bases; unmatched junction nucleotides: 20. Here the CDR3 DNA reads TGTGCCAGCAGCGTGGCACCGGGACTAGCGGGTGCAGAATGGGTAGATACGCAGTATTTT. Protein product: CASSVAPGLAGAEWVDTQYF.